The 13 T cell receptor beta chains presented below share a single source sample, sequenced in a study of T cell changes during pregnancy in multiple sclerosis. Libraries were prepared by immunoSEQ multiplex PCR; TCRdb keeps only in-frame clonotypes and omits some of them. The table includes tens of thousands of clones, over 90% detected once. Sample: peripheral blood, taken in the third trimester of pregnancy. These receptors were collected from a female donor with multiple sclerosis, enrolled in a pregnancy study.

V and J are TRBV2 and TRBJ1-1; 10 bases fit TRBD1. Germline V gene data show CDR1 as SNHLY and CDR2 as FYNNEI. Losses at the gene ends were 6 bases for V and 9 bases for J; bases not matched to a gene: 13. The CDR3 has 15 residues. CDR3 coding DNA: TGTGCCAGCAGGGAGACAGGGGGCCCCATCGGAAAAGCTTTCTTT. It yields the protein CASRETGGPIGKAFF.

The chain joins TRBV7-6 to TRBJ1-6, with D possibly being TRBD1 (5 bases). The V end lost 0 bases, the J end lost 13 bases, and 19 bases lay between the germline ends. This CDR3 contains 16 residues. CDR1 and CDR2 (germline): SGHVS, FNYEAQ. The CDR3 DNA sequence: TGTGCCAGCAGCTTAGCTCCGACAGACCGAATGTATCCCCTCCACTTT. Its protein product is CASSLAPTDRMYPLHF.

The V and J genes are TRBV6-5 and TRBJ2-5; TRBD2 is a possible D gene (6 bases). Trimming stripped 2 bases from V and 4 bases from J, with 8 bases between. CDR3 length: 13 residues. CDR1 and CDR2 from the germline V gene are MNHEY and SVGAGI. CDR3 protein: CASSYPGVETQYF. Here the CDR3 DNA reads TGTGCCAGCAGTTACCCGGGGGTAGAGACCCAGTACTTC.

The CDR3 DNA is TGTGCCAGCAGCTTGGGTGGTAGCGGGGGGGCAACAGATACGCAGTATTTT. It is translated as CASSLGGSGGATDTQYF. The gene calls are TRBV5-4 and TRBJ2-3, with 11 nucleotides matching TRBD2. Germline assignment: CDR1 SGHNT and CDR2 YYREEE (reference sequence). There are 17 residues in the CDR3. Germline trimming cut 0 bases from V and 3 bases from J; bases unmatched to any gene: 6.

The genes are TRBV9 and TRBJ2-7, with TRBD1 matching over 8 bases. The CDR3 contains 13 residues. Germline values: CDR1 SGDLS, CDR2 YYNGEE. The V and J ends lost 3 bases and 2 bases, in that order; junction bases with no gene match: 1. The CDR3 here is CASSGQGPYEQYF. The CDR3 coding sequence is TGTGCCAGCAGCGGACAGGGGCCCTACGAGCAGTACTTC.

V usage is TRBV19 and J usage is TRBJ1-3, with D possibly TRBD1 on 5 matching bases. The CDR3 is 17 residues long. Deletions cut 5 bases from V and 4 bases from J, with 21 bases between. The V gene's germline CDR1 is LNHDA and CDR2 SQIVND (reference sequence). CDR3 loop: CASSPPRGGTDGNTIYF. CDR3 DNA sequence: TGTGCCAGTAGTCCCCCGAGGGGAGGGACCGACGGAAACACCATATATTTT.

The CDR3 reads CASSLATGDYGYTF. The DNA of the CDR3 is TGTGCCAGCAGCTTAGCGACAGGGGACTATGGCTACACCTTC. This sequence joins TRBV7-6 and TRBJ1-2; 8 bases fit TRBD1. The CDR3 is 14 residues long. With V trimmed by 0 bases and J by 3 bases, 0 bases remained unmatched. CDR1 SGHVS and CDR2 FNYEAQ come from the germline V gene.

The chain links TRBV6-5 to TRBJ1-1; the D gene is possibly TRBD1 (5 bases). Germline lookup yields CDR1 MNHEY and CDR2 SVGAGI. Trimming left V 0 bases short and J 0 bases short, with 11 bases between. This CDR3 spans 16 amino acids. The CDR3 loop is CASSYSPGLMNTEAFF. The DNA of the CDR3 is TGTGCCAGCAGTTACTCACCGGGACTGATGAACACTGAAGCTTTCTTT.

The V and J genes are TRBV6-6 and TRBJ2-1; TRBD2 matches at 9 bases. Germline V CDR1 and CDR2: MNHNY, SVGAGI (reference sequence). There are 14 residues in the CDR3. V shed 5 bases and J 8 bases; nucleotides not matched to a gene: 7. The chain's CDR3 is CASSVGLARYEQFF. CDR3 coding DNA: TGTGCCAGCAGTGTGGGACTAGCTCGGTATGAGCAGTTCTTC.

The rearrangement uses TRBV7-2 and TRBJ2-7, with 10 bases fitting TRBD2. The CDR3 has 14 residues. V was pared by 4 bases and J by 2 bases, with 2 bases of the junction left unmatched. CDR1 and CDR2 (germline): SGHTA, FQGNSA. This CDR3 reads CASSSSGGAYEQYF. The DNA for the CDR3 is TGTGCCAGCAGCTCGAGCGGGGGGGCCTACGAGCAGTACTTC.

DNA for the CDR3: TGTGCCAGCAGCTCGACTAGCGGAGATACGCAGTATTTT. Translated, it gives CASSSTSGDTQYF. The chain links TRBV7-3 to TRBJ2-3, with 9 bases lining up with TRBD2. Germline-derived CDR1 and CDR2 are SGHTA and FQGTGA. Unmatched junction bases numbered 1, after V lost 4 bases and J lost 5 bases. The CDR3 is made up of 13 amino acids.

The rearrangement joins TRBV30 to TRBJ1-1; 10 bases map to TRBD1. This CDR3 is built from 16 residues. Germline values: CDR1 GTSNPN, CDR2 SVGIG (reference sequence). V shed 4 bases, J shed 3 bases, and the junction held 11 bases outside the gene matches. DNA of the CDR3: TGTGCCTGGAAAAGACTCTGGACAGGGGGGGACACTGAAGCTTTCTTT. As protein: CAWKRLWTGGDTEAFF.

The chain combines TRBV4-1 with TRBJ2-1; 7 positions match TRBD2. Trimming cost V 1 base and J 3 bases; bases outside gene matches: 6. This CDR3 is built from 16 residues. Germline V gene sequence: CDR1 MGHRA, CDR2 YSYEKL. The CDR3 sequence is CASSQAPGGIYNEQFF. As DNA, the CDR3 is TGCGCCAGCAGCCAAGCGCCGGGGGGTATCTACAATGAGCAGTTCTTC.